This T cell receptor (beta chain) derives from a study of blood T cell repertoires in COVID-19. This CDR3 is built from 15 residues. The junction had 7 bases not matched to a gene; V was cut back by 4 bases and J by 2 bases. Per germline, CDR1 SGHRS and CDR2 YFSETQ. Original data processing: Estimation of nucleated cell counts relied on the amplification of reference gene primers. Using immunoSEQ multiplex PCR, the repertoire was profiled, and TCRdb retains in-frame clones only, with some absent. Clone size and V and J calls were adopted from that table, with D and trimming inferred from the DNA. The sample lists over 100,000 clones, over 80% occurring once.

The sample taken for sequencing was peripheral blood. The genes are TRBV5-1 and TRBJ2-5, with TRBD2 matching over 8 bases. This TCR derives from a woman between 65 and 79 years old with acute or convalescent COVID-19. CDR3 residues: CASSTQGLGQETQYF. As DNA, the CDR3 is TGCGCCAGCAGCACACAGGGACTAGGACAAGAGACCCAGTACTTC.